This TCR beta chain was documented in a study of blood T cell repertoires in COVID-19. Clones were read by immunoSEQ multiplex PCR, and TCRdb kept only the in-frame ones, dropping some. The table lists about 280,000 clones, roughly 85% of them singletons, with 2.5% to 3% in the top ten. The germline CDR1 and CDR2 sequences are SGHNT and YENEEA. V lost 4 bases, J lost 7 bases, and 20 bases lay in between. There are 16 residues in the CDR3. Across about two dozen US areas, participants ranged in age from about 18 to 100 years. Cohorts were assigned according to the clinical history that participants reported. Resolution of symptoms, clearance, or two negative PCRs was present in recovered Cohort 3 donors.

The clonotype was recovered from a woman in her 50s who had recovered from COVID-19. V is TRBV11-3 and J is TRBJ2-1, with D perhaps matching TRBD2 (6 bases). The specimen sequenced was PBMCs or T cells enriched from blood (not recorded which). The CDR3 here is CASSSRGGSGKNEQFF. In DNA, the CDR3 is TGTGCCAGCAGCTCCCGCGGCGGTAGCGGAAAGAATGAGCAGTTCTTC. The full variable domain, its missing parts supplied by reference TRBV11-3 and TRBJ2-1, is EAGVVQSPRYKIIEKKQPVAFWCNPISGHNTLYWYLQNLGQGPELLIRYENEEAVDDSQLPKDRFSAERLKGVDSTLKIQPAELGDSAVYLCASSSRGGSGKNEQFFGPGTRLTVL.